Following are 6 T cell receptor beta chains from one sample sequenced in a study of blood T cell repertoires in COVID-19. TCRdb's copy holds only in-frame clones and misses some; the assay was immunoSEQ multiplex PCR. The sample lists 350,000 to 500,000 clones; roughly 90% were seen once. Sample: peripheral blood. The source is a man aged 18 to 30 with COVID-19, enrolled during active disease.

The chain links TRBV11-2 to TRBJ1-2, with 7 nucleotides matching TRBD1. CDR3 length: 15 residues. The junction had 9 bases not matched to a gene; V was cut back by 5 bases and J by 3 bases. Per the germline V gene, CDR1 is SGHAT and CDR2 is FQNNGV. The CDR3 DNA is TGTGCCAGCAGCCCCCGACAGGGTCGGGACTATGGCTACACCTTC. This gives the protein CASSPRQGRDYGYTF.

The V and J genes are TRBV27 and TRBJ1-2; weak D call: TRBD1 (6 bases). This CDR3 has 16 amino acids. The V end was cut by 4 bases, the J end by 0 bases, with 15 bases between. Germline V gene lookup returns CDR1 MNHEY and CDR2 SMNVEV (reference sequence). The CDR3: CASSSNPDRANYGYTF. CDR3 sequence (DNA): TGTGCCAGCAGTTCCAACCCGGACAGAGCTAACTATGGCTACACCTTC.

V is TRBV6-1 and J is TRBJ2-3, with 8 bases matching TRBD2. Germline-derived CDR1 and CDR2 are MNHNS and SASEGT. Trimming took 1 base from V and 6 from J; bases not matched to a gene: 3. The CDR3 extends over 14 amino acids. CDR3 in amino acids: CASSEEWTSDTQYF. Written as DNA, the CDR3 is TGTGCCAGCAGTGAAGAGTGGACTAGCGATACGCAGTATTTT.

This chain joins TRBV5-1 and TRBJ2-1; 7 positions match TRBD1. CDR3 length: 16 amino acids. In germline, CDR1 is SGHRS, CDR2 YFSETQ. The V segment lost 1 base and the J segment 4 bases; nucleotides outside the gene matches: 8. The CDR3, as DNA: TGCGCCAGCAGCTTGCAACGGACAGGTCGTTACAATGAGCAGTTCTTC. Amino acid sequence: CASSLQRTGRYNEQFF.

CDR3 nucleotides: TGTGCCAGCAGCGTTGACAGAACCCTAATGAACACTGAAGCTTTCTTT. Translating gives CASSVDRTLMNTEAFF. The chain employs TRBV27 and TRBJ1-1; possible D gene TRBD1, 5 bases. Germline values: CDR1 MNHEY, CDR2 SMNVEV (reference sequence). The CDR3 has 16 residues. The V gene lost 6 bases and the J gene lost 0 bases, with 17 bases spanning the gap.

CDR3 residues: CASSDQMNTEAFF. CDR3 in DNA: TGCGCCAGCAGTGACCAGATGAACACTGAAGCTTTCTTT. The gene calls are TRBV10-1 and TRBJ1-1; D not certain. V lost 3 bases, J lost 0 bases, and 5 bases lay in between. This CDR3 comprises 13 residues. CDR1 WNHNN and CDR2 SYGVQD come from the germline V gene (reference sequence).